The 24 T cell receptor beta chains below were found in one sample sequenced in a study of blood T cell repertoires in COVID-19. Using immunoSEQ multiplex PCR, the repertoire was profiled, and TCRdb retains in-frame clones only, with some absent. The table lists approximately 200,000 clones, 85% of them singletons. The material sequenced was PBMCs or T cells enriched from blood (not recorded which). These receptors all stem from a man aged 40-49 years who had recovered from COVID-19.

The chain recombines TRBV20-1 with TRBJ2-2, with D perhaps matching TRBD1 or TRBD2 (6 bases each). V lost 3 bases and J 5 bases, leaving 13 bases between the germline ends. CDR1 is DFQATT, CDR2 SNEGSKA, per germline (reference sequence). The CDR3 runs to 14 residues. CDR3 sequence reads: CSASGGPGTGELFF. DNA for the CDR3: TGCAGTGCTAGTGGGGGGCCGGGTACCGGGGAGCTGTTTTTT.

J is TRBJ2-7 and V is TRBV19; 7 bases fit TRBD2. CDR3 length: 15 residues. J was trimmed by 0 bases and V by 3 bases; bases with no gene match: 5. CDR1 and CDR2 (germline): LNHDA, SQIVND (reference sequence). The CDR3 loop reads CASSIGGDFSYEQYF. The CDR3 coding sequence is TGTGCCAGTAGTATTGGGGGGGATTTCTCCTACGAGCAGTACTTC.

This sequence joins TRBV28 and TRBJ2-4; possible D gene TRBD2, 6 bases. V lost 8 bases and J 7 bases, leaving 15 bases between the germline ends. Looked up from germline, CDR1 is MDHEN and CDR2 is SYDVKM. CDR3 length: 13 amino acids. The CDR3 is CASLSSLANIQYF. The CDR3 DNA is TGTGCCAGCCTTAGCTCGCTAGCGAACATTCAGTACTTC.

As concerns this clone: A far larger clone is only one base removed, so a read error is likely. Other DNA sequences within the sample encode an identical CDR3. V gene TRBV25-1 combines with J gene TRBJ2-2, with 8 nucleotides matching TRBD1. V was pared by 4 bases and J by 3 bases, with 1 base of the junction left unmatched. Germline assignment: CDR1 MGHDK and CDR2 SYGVNS. This CDR3 comprises 14 residues. The DNA for the CDR3 is TGTGCCAGCAGTGCGGGACAGGACACCGGGGAGCTGTTTTTT. This codes for CASSAGQDTGELFF. The whole variable domain, remainder taken from reference TRBV25-1 and TRBJ2-2, is EADIYQTPRYLVIGTGKKITLECSQTMGHDKMYWYQQDPGMELHLIHYSYGVNSTEKGDLSSESTVSRIRTEHFPLTLESARPSHTSQYLCASSAGQDTGELFFGEGSRLTVL.

The chain carries TRBV30 and TRBJ1-1; TRBD1 might be the D (6 bases). Trimming cost V 2 bases and J 7 bases, with 20 bases left between them. The germline V gene encodes CDR1 GTSNPN and CDR2 SVGIG (reference sequence). CDR3 length: 15 amino acids. This chain's CDR3 is CAWSRLDSNRNEAFF. CDR3 coding DNA: TGTGCCTGGAGTCGGCTGGACAGTAATAGAAATGAAGCTTTCTTT.

This chain links TRBV30 with TRBJ2-1; tentatively, D is TRBD2 (7 bases). The CDR3 length is 18 residues. With 0 bases removed from V and 5 bases from J, the gap between germline ends came to 23 bases. From germline, CDR1 is GTSNPN and CDR2 SVGIG (reference sequence). Written as DNA, the CDR3 is TGTGCCTGGAGTGTAGTGGGTGGGAGGGGGGTTTTGGACAATGAGCAGTTCTTC. This gives the protein CAWSVVGGRGVLDNEQFF. The variable domain in full, completed from reference TRBV30 and TRBJ2-1, reads SQTIHQWPATLVQPVGSPLSLECTVEGTSNPNLYWYRQAAGRGLQLLFYSVGIGQISSEVPQNLSASRPQDRQFILSSKKLLLSDSGFYLCAWSVVGGRGVLDNEQFFGPGTRLTVL.

Here the CDR3 DNA reads TGTGCCAGCAGACCCCTGTCGGCTGGGGCCAACGTCCTGACTTTC. The encoded protein is CASRPLSAGANVLTF. V is TRBV27 and J is TRBJ2-6, with D unclear. The CDR3 sequence is 15 residues long. The V gene lost 6 bases and the J gene lost 2 bases, with 11 bases spanning the gap. Germline-derived CDR1 and CDR2 are MNHEY and SMNVEV (reference sequence).

The rearrangement links TRBV6-5 to TRBJ1-1; TRBD1 might be the D (5 bases). Per the germline V gene, CDR1 is MNHEY and CDR2 is SVGAGI. The germline V and J ends were trimmed by 5 bases and 7 bases, with 11 bases remaining between them. The CDR3 runs 12 residues. The CDR3 nucleotides read TGTGCCAGCAGTCGGGGGGGTATTGAAGCTTTCTTT. This codes for CASSRGGIEAFF.

Only a few counts were recorded for this clone. The V gene is TRBV9, the J gene TRBJ2-4, with D tentatively TRBD2 (5 bases). Germline CDR1 and CDR2: SGDLS and YYNGEE. This CDR3 contains 12 residues. V was pared by 4 bases and J by 6 bases, with 8 bases between. The DNA for the CDR3 is TGTGCCAGCAGCAATCGGGGAAACATTCAGTACTTC. Encoded protein: CASSNRGNIQYF. Full variable domain (rest looked up from reference TRBV9 and TRBJ2-4): DSGVTQTPKHLITATGQRVTLRCSPRSGDLSVYWYQQSLDQGLQFLIQYYNGEERAKGNILERFSAQQFPDLHSELNLSSLELGDSALYFCASSNRGNIQYFGAGTRLSVL.

V usage is TRBV21-1 and J usage is TRBJ2-7; the table's D call, TRBD2, has no DNA check behind it. TRBV21-1 is a documented pseudogene. The CDR3 has 15 residues. The CDR3 sequence is CASPRGRYRSYEQYF. The CDR3 DNA sequence: TGTGCCAGCCCCAGAGGGCGTTACCGGAGCTACGAGCAGTACTTC.

In this sample, this clone turned up once. The V gene is TRBV27, the J gene TRBJ1-5, with a tentative D call TRBD1 (5 bases). V lost 7 bases, J lost 6 bases, and 13 bases lay in between. The CDR3 contains 13 residues. The germline V gene encodes CDR1 MNHEY and CDR2 SMNVEV (reference sequence). The CDR3 loop reads CASTFGQGQPQHF. The CDR3 region has the DNA TGTGCCAGCACCTTTGGCCAGGGTCAGCCCCAGCATTTT.

This chain connects TRBV10-3 to TRBJ1-2; 7 bases line up with TRBD1. The germline gives CDR1 ENHRY, CDR2 SYGVKD. The CDR3 totals 16 residues. The V segment lost 2 bases and the J segment 4 bases; nucleotides outside the gene matches: 10. The CDR3 DNA reads TGTGCCATCAGTGAGCTGGGGACAGCGATTGGCTATGGCTACACCTTC. Residues: CAISELGTAIGYGYTF.

The J gene is TRBJ1-3, the V gene TRBV6-5; D might be TRBD1 (6 bases). In germline, CDR1 is MNHEY, CDR2 SVGAGI. The CDR3 length is 14 residues. Trimming pared 9 bases from V and 9 bases from J, leaving 21 bases between. As DNA, the CDR3 is TGTGCCAGTACAACTACGGGGAAAGGGGGCACCATATATTTT. Translation gives CASTTTGKGGTIYF.

The rearrangement uses TRBV7-3 and TRBJ1-5, with 8 bases that match TRBD1. CDR3 length: 15 amino acids. Germline trimming cut 5 bases from V and 1 base from J; bases unmatched to any gene: 4. Germline V gene sequence: CDR1 SGHTA, CDR2 FQGTGA. The CDR3 DNA reads as TGTGCCAGCAGCCGGGGGGACAGGAGCAATCAGCCCCAGCATTTT. It translates to CASSRGDRSNQPQHF.

The rearrangement uses TRBV9 and TRBJ2-3, with D possibly matching TRBD2 (6 bases). The V gene's germline CDR1 is SGDLS and CDR2 YYNGEE. This CDR3 is built from 15 residues. V lost 5 bases and J 1 base, leaving 14 bases between the germline ends. CDR3 residues: CASSIGSLGTDTQYF. For the CDR3, the DNA is TGTGCCAGCAGTATCGGGAGCCTCGGCACAGATACGCAGTATTTT.

This clone was seen just once. V usage is TRBV18 and J usage is TRBJ2-7, with 9 bases matching TRBD1. Trimming took 4 bases from V and 5 from J; bases not matched to a gene: 9. This CDR3 has 15 amino acids. Germline values: CDR1 KGHSH, CDR2 LQKENI. CDR3 protein: CASSRSGTGSHEQYF. The CDR3 DNA reads as TGTGCCAGCTCACGCTCCGGGACAGGGAGCCACGAGCAGTACTTC.

This clone was seen once. CDR3: CASSYSSGVNEQFF. The CDR3 bases are TGTGCCAGCAGTTACTCGAGCGGGGTCAATGAGCAGTTCTTC. V is TRBV6-5 and J is TRBJ2-1; 7 bases are a match to TRBD2. Germline values: CDR1 MNHEY, CDR2 SVGAGI. The V gene end was trimmed by 0 bases and the J gene end by 6 bases; junction bases not matched to a gene: 2. The CDR3 extends over 14 amino acids.

This chain connects TRBV19 to TRBJ1-1, with 8 bases matching TRBD1. This CDR3 is built from 14 residues. V dropped 6 bases and J dropped 1; count of bases not matched to a gene: 4. Germline assignment: CDR1 LNHDA and CDR2 SQIVND (reference sequence). CDR3 DNA sequence: TGTGCCAGTAGCAGGGACAGGCCGAACACTGAAGCTTTCTTT. It is translated as CASSRDRPNTEAFF.

The sample holds a few counts of this clone. The chain uses TRBV19 and TRBJ1-2, with 9 nucleotides matching TRBD1. This CDR3 region has 17 residues. The J segment lost 7 bases and the V segment lost 6 bases, leaving 18 bases of the junction unmatched. From germline, CDR1 is LNHDA and CDR2 SQIVND (reference sequence). CDR3 in amino acids: CASRFSRDRVPPSGYTF. In DNA form, the CDR3 reads TGTGCCAGTAGATTTTCCCGGGACAGGGTTCCTCCTAGTGGCTACACCTTC.

In its sample, this clone was seen once. The chain carries TRBV4-3 and TRBJ2-2; 9 bases fit TRBD1. The CDR3 runs 16 residues. The germline gives CDR1 LGHNA, CDR2 YSLEER. Trimming took 1 base from V and 2 from J; bases not matched to a gene: 2. CDR3: CASSQGTGVNTGELFF. CDR3 DNA: TGCGCCAGCAGCCAAGGGACAGGGGTTAACACCGGGGAGCTGTTTTTT.

CDR3 loop: CASSPSVASGRETQYF. The CDR3 DNA reads as TGTGCCAGCAGCCCCTCAGTGGCTAGCGGGAGAGAGACCCAGTACTTC. V and J are TRBV5-4 and TRBJ2-5; TRBD2 matches at 10 bases. The germline V gene encodes CDR1 SGHNT and CDR2 YYREEE (reference sequence). The CDR3 covers 16 residues. Losses at the gene ends were 4 bases for V and 4 bases for J; bases not matched to a gene: 10.

This clone was detected only once. The chain has TRBV29-1 and TRBJ1-3, with TRBD1 matching 8 bases. V shed 6 bases, J shed 0 bases, and the junction held 4 bases outside the gene matches. The CDR3 spans 14 residues. Germline V gives CDR1 SQVTM, CDR2 ANQGSEA. CDR3 region: CSVGTGHSGNTIYF. The CDR3 nucleotides are TGCAGCGTCGGGACAGGCCACTCTGGAAACACCATATATTTT.

This clone has just one count. This chain joins TRBV27 and TRBJ2-5; TRBD1 matches at 10 bases. Germline V lookup: CDR1 MNHEY, CDR2 SMNVEV (reference sequence). The CDR3 has 14 residues. V gave up 8 bases and J gave up 7 bases; unmatched junction bases: 10. The CDR3 nucleotides are TGTGCCAGCCGTTACGGACAGGGGGGAGGGACCCAGTACTTC. Amino acids: CASRYGQGGGTQYF.

The chain joins TRBV11-2 to TRBJ2-7, with TRBD1 matching 11 bases. From germline, CDR1 is SGHAT and CDR2 FQNNGV. The CDR3 runs 14 residues. V lost 5 bases to trimming and J lost 3 bases; unmatched junction nucleotides: 3. CDR3 sequence reads: CASSTGTGGYEQYF. The CDR3 DNA follows: TGTGCCAGCAGCACCGGGACAGGGGGCTACGAGCAGTACTTC.